This T cell receptor beta chain was retrieved from a study of CD8 T cells in Susac syndrome. The V segment lost 2 bases and the J segment 4 bases; nucleotides outside the gene matches: 13. The CDR3 contains 17 residues. Germline V CDR1 and CDR2: MDHEN, SYDVKM. An amount of RNA that ranged from roughly 0.5 to 1 ug was reverse transcribed with random hexamers. Across 54 Vbeta and 13 Jbeta, TCR beta CDR3 was amplified with immunoSEQ multiplex PCR. TCRdb recomputed calls from the immunoSEQ multiplex PCR reads with MiXCR, one row per CDR3 protein. The sample has approximately 110,000 distinct CDR3 sequences, 93% seen once. The multiple sclerosis controls comprised treatment-naive patients whose relapsing-remitting disease was stable or active.

The chain recombines TRBV28 with TRBJ1-2, with 7 bases aligning to TRBD1. Sequenced sample: CD8+ T cells from PBMCs. This receptor was taken from a human donor with multiple sclerosis. CDR3 in DNA: TGTGCCAGCAGTTTACCGGACAGGTCGTCTCTATTCTATGGCTACACCTTC. Amino acids: CASSLPDRSSLFYGYTF.